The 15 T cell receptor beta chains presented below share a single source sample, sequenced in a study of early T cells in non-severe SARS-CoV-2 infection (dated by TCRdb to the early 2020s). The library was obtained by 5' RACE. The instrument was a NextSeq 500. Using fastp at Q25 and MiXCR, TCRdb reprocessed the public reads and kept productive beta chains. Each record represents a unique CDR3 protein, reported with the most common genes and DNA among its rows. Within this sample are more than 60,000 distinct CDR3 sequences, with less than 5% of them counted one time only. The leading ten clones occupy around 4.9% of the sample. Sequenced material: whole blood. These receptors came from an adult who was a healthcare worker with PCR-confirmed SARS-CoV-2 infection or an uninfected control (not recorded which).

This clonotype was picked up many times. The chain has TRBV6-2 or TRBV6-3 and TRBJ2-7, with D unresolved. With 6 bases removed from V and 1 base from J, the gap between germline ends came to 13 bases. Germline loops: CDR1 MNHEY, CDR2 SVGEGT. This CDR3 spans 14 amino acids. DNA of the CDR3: TGTGCCAGCAGCCCCGGTGGCTCGTCCTACGAGCAGTACTTC. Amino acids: CASSPGGSSYEQYF.

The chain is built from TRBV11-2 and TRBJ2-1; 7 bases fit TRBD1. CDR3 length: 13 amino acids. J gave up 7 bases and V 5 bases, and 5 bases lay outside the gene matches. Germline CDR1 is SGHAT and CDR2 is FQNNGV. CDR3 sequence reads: CASSPDRVNEQFF. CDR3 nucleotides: TGTGCCAGCAGCCCCGACAGGGTGAATGAGCAGTTCTTC.

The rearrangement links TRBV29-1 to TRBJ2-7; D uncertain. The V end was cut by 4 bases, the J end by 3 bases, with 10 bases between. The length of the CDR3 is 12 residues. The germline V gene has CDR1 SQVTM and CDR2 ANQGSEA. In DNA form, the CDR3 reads TGCAGCGTTGGAGAGGTTGACTACGAGCAGTACTTC. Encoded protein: CSVGEVDYEQYF.

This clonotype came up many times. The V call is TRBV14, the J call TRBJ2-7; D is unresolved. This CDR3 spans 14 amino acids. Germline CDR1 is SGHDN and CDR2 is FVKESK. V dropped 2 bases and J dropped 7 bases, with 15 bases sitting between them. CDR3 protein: CASSQLLSPAEQYF. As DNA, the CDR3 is TGTGCCAGCAGCCAATTGTTAAGCCCCGCGGAGCAGTACTTC.

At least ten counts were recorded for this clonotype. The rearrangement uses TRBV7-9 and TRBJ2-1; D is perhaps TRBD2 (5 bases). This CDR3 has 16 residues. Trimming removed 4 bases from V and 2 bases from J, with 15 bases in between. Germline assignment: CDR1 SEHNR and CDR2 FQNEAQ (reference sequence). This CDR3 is CASSSGIGAAYNEQFF. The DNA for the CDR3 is TGTGCCAGCAGCTCGGGCATTGGAGCGGCCTACAATGAGCAGTTCTTC.

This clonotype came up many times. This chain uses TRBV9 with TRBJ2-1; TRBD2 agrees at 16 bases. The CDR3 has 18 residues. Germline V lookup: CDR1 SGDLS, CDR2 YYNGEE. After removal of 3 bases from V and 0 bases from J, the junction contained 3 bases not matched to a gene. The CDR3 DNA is TGTGCCAGCAGCGCGGGACTAGCGGGGGGGAGCTCCTACAATGAGCAGTTCTTC. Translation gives CASSAGLAGGSSYNEQFF.

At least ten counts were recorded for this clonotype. DNA of the CDR3: TGTGCCAGCAGCTTCTGGGGGGCCTACGAGCAGTACTTC. Its translation: CASSFWGAYEQYF. This chain joins TRBV5-4 and TRBJ2-7; possibly TRBD2 for D (6 bases). Germline V gives CDR1 SGHNT, CDR2 YYREEE (reference sequence). The CDR3 consists of 13 residues. The V end was cut by 2 bases, the J end by 2 bases, with 8 bases between.

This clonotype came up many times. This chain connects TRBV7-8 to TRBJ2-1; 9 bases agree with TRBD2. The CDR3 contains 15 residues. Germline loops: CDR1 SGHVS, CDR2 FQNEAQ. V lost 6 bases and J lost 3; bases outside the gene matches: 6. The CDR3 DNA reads TGTGCCAGCAGGACCGGGACTAGCTACTACAATGAGCAGTTCTTC. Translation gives CASRTGTSYYNEQFF.

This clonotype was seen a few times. The CDR3 bases are TGTGCCAGCAGCTTAGGTCTAGCGGGAGATCGGAATGAGCAGTTCTTC. Its translation: CASSLGLAGDRNEQFF. This rearrangement joins TRBV7-8 to TRBJ2-1; 10 bases are shared with TRBD2. Germline CDR1 is SGHVS and CDR2 is FQNEAQ. The length of the CDR3 is 16 residues. V lost 1 base, J lost 7 bases, and 7 bases stayed unmatched.

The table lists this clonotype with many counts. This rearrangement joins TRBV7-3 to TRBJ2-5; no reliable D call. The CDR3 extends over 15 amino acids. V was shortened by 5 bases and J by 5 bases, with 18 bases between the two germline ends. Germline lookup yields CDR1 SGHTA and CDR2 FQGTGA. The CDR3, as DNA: TGTGCCAGCAGCCCAAAGGCAGGTCCGGTTGAGACCCAGTACTTC. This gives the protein CASSPKAGPVETQYF.

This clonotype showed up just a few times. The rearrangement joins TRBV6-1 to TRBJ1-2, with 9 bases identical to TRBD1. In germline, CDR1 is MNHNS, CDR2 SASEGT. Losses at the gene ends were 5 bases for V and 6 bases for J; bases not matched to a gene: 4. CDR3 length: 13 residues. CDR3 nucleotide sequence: TGTGCCAGCAGTACCGGGACAGGGAATGGCTACACCTTC. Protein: CASSTGTGNGYTF.

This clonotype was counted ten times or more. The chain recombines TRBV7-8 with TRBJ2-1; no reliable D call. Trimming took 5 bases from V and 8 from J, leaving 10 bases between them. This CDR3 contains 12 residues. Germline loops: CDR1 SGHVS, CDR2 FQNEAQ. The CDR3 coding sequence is TGTGCCAGCAGCCGGCAGGCGGATGAGCAGTTCTTC. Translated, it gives CASSRQADEQFF.

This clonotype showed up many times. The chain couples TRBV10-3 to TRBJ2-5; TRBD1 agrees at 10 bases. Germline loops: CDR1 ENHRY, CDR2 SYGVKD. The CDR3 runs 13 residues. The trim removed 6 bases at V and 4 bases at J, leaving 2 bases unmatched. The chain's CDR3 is CAIRGTGAETQYF. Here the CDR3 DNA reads TGTGCCATCAGGGGGACAGGGGCAGAGACCCAGTACTTC.

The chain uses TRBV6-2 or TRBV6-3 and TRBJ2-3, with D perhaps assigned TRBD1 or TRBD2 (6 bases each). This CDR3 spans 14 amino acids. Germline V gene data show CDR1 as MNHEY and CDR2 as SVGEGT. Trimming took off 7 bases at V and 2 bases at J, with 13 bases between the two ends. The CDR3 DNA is TGTGCCAGCAAGGGGGGTGAGCACACAGATACGCAGTATTTT. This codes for CASKGGEHTDTQYF.

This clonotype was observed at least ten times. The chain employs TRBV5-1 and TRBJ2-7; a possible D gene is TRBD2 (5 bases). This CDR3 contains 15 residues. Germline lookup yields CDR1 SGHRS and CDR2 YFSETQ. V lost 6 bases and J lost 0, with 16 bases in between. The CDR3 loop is CASILIPGSSYEQYF. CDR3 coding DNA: TGCGCCAGCATCCTCATCCCGGGATCCTCCTACGAGCAGTACTTC.